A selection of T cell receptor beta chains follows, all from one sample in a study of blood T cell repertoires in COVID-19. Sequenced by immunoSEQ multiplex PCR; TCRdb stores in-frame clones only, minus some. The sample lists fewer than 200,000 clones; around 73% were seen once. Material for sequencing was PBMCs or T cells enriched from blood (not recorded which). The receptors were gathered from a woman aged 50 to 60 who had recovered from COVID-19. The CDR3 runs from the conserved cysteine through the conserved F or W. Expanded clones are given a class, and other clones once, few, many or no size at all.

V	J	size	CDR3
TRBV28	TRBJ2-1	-	CASSLGTSGVHEQFF
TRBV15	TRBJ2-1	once	CATSRDRVGGFGSYNEQFF
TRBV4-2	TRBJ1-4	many	CASSQDRVATNEKLFF
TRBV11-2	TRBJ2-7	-	CASSLVSEQYF
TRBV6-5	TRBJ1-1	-	CASSPPGGTEAFF
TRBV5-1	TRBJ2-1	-	CASSFQAGGAYNEQFF
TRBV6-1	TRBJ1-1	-	CASSEARSSRGNTEAFF
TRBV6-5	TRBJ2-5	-	CASSTPSAQYF
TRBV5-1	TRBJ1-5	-	CADHYRAGYSNQPQHF
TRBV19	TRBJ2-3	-	CASSKREVDTQYF
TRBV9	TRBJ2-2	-	CASSVASGRADGELFF
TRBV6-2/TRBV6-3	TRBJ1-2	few	CASSTMDRANYGYTF
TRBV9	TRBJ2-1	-	CASSTRQVGVGEQFF
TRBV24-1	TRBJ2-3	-	CATQASTSTDTQYF
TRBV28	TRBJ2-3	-	CAGSQGTDTQYF
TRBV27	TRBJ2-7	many	CASSPGLAGRNNEQYF
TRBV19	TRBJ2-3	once	CASSIGPSTDTQYF
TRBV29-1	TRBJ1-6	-	CSVGQGRNSPLHF
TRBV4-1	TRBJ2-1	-	CASSRGPDNEQFF
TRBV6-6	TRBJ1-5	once	CASRTGDSNQPQHF
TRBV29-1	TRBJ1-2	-	CSVVVYHRGQGGYTF
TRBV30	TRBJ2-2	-	CAWTTFTGARTGELFF
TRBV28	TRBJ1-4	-	CASSLYRADNEKLFF
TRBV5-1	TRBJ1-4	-	CASSLQATGGATNEKLFF
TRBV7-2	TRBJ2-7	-	CASSAIKQGYEQYF